These T cell receptor beta chains were read from a single sample in a study of T-cell memory formation after mild COVID-19. TCRdb passed the 5' RACE reads through MiXCR, listing each CDR3 protein once. Altogether 450,000 or so distinct CDR3 sequences are present, around a quarter being singletons, with the ten largest covering around an eighth. The sequenced material came from PBMCs or a T cell subset sorted from them (not recorded which). The receptor set was obtained from an adult woman who had mild COVID-19 (a few samples of this study predate the infection). Cell type and time point are not known. Both conserved end residues are part of each CDR3. A D gene is named only where the DNA matches it firmly. Size tells how often a clone was seen (once, few, many) or the class of an expanded clone, and some rows leave it out.

J gene: TRBJ2-7; V gene: TRBV9; clone size: -; D gene: TRBD2; CDR3 protein: CASSATPGLDYEQYF; CDR3 DNA: TGTGCCAGCAGCGCAACACCGGGACTAGACTACGAGCAGTACTTC
J gene: TRBJ1-5; V gene: TRBV20-1; clone size: -; D gene: TRBD1; CDR3 protein: CSARDDHRTGGFQPQHF; CDR3 DNA: TGCAGTGCTAGAGATGATCACAGGACAGGGGGCTTTCAGCCCCAGCATTTT
J gene: TRBJ1-1; V gene: TRBV28; clone size: -; D gene: -; CDR3 protein: CASSYDRREAFF; CDR3 DNA: TGTGCCAGCAGCTATGACAGGCGAGAAGCTTTCTTT
J gene: TRBJ1-1; V gene: TRBV30; clone size: few; D gene: -; CDR3 protein: CAWTRWTEAFF; CDR3 DNA: TGTGCCTGGACGAGGTGGACTGAAGCTTTCTTT
J gene: TRBJ2-2; V gene: TRBV6-5; clone size: -; D gene: TRBD1; CDR3 protein: CASSFTLTGTGGTGELFF; CDR3 DNA: TGTGCCAGCAGTTTCACACTAACCGGGACAGGGGGCACCGGGGAGCTGTTTTTT
J gene: TRBJ1-1; V gene: TRBV5-6; clone size: few; D gene: -; CDR3 protein: CASSFTGLNTEAFF; CDR3 DNA: TGTGCCAGCAGCTTTACAGGACTGAACACTGAAGCTTTCTTT
J gene: TRBJ1-2; V gene: TRBV5-1; clone size: -; D gene: -; CDR3 protein: CASSLRQGHGYTF; CDR3 DNA: TGCGCCAGCAGCTTGCGGCAGGGTCATGGCTACACCTTC
J gene: TRBJ1-2; V gene: TRBV12-3/TRBV12-4; clone size: -; D gene: -; CDR3 protein: CASSPVTAYGYTF; CDR3 DNA: TGTGCCAGCAGTCCAGTGACAGCTTACGGCTACACCTTC
J gene: TRBJ1-1; V gene: TRBV7-9; clone size: -; D gene: -; CDR3 protein: CASSLVSDTEAFF; CDR3 DNA: TGTGCCAGCAGCTTAGTCTCGGACACTGAAGCTTTCTTT
J gene: TRBJ2-7; V gene: TRBV7-8; clone size: few; D gene: -; CDR3 protein: CASRPEQFGEQYF; CDR3 DNA: TGTGCCAGCAGACCCGAGCAATTCGGCGAGCAGTACTTC
J gene: TRBJ2-6; V gene: TRBV7-3; clone size: few; D gene: -; CDR3 protein: CASSRLAGANVLTF; CDR3 DNA: TGTGCCAGCAGCCGGTTGGCTGGGGCCAACGTCCTGACTTTC
J gene: TRBJ2-7; V gene: TRBV20-1; clone size: -; D gene: -; CDR3 protein: CSARAGGAAYEQYF; CDR3 DNA: TGCAGTGCTAGAGCGGGTGGGGCAGCTTACGAGCAGTACTTC
J gene: TRBJ2-6; V gene: TRBV5-6; clone size: few; D gene: TRBD2; CDR3 protein: CASSTLGGSSGANVLTF; CDR3 DNA: TGTGCCAGCAGCACCCTCGGGGGGAGTTCTGGGGCCAACGTCCTGACTTTC
J gene: TRBJ2-7; V gene: TRBV29-1; clone size: -; D gene: TRBD2; CDR3 protein: CSVVSGRYYEQYF; CDR3 DNA: TGCAGCGTTGTTAGCGGGAGGTACTACGAGCAGTACTTC
J gene: TRBJ2-7; V gene: TRBV12-3/TRBV12-4; clone size: -; D gene: -; CDR3 protein: CASSIRDVEPYF; CDR3 DNA: TGTGCCAGCAGTATCCGGGACGTGGAGCCGTACTTC
J gene: TRBJ2-1; V gene: TRBV7-2; clone size: -; D gene: TRBD2; CDR3 protein: CASSRTSASYNEQFF; CDR3 DNA: TGTGCCAGCAGCAGGACTAGCGCTTCCTACAATGAGCAGTTCTTC